This T cell receptor (beta chain) was obtained from a study of T cell responses to AZD1222 COVID-19 vaccine. Sequencing used immunoSEQ multiplex PCR; TCRdb keeps in-frame clones, though not all of them. The profile shows approximately 150,000 clones, approximately 88% of them singletons. V was pared by 5 bases and J by 4 bases, with 17 bases between. Germline CDR1 reads LNHDA; CDR2 reads SQIVND (reference sequence). The CDR3 length is 15 residues. A word on this clone: The antigen is not known.

Whole-study findings and limits: Spike-specific TCRs gained breadth and depth after people received two AZD1222 doses. There were mostly white British donors and more females than males, and clonal diversity was possibly underestimated.

The material was peripheral blood, obtained on day 0 of AZD1222 vaccination. The chain employs TRBV19 and TRBJ1-2, with D perhaps TRBD1 (5 bases). The origin of this receptor is an adult in good health. For the CDR3, the DNA is TGTGCCAGTAGTGAAATGCAGGGTCAGTTCTATGGCTACACCTTC. Protein: CASSEMQGQFYGYTF.